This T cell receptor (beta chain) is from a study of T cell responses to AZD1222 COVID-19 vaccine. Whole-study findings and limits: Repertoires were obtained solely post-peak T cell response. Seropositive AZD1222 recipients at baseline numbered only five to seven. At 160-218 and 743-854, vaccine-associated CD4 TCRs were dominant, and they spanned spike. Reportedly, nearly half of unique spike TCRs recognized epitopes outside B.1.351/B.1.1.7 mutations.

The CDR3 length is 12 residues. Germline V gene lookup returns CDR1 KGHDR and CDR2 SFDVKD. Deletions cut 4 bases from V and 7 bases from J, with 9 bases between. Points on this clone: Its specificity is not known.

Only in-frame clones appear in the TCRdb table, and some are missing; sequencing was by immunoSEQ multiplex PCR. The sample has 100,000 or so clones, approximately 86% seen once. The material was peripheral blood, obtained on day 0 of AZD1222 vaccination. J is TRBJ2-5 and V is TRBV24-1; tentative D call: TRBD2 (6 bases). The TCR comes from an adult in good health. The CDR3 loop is CATSEVGRTQYF. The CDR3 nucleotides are TGTGCCACCAGTGAAGTCGGGAGGACCCAGTACTTC.